The 14 T cell receptor beta chains reported below all come from one sample, sequenced in a study of high-grade serous ovarian cancer treatment subgroups. Profiled with immunoSEQ multiplex PCR; TCRdb holds only in-frame clones, not every one. The sample records about 40,000 clones, over 60% being singletons. Tumor samples were taken before definitive surgery or chemotherapy. Sequenced: tumor tissue. All receptors come from a human donor with high-grade serous ovarian cancer.

In DNA, the CDR3 is TGCGCCAGCAGCCTAGGGAAAGGGACTAACTATGGCTACACCTTC. Translated: CASSLGKGTNYGYTF. The V gene is TRBV4-3, the J gene TRBJ1-2; D call uncertain. The germline gives CDR1 LGHNA, CDR2 YSLEER. Trimming shortened V by 4 bases and J by 0 bases, and 12 bases separated the two germline ends. There are 15 residues in the CDR3.

This chain joins TRBV14 and TRBJ1-3; D gene ambiguous. CDR3 length: 16 residues. Trimming removed 0 bases from V and 1 base from J, with 10 bases in between. Germline V gene lookup returns CDR1 SGHDN and CDR2 FVKESK. This CDR3 reads CASSQERGQSGNTIYF. In DNA, the CDR3 is TGTGCCAGCAGCCAAGAACGGGGTCAATCTGGAAACACCATATATTTT.

Here the CDR3 DNA reads TGTGCCAGCAGCCCTGGTGGCGGGGGCGCGATGAACACTGAAGCTTTCTTT. It translates to CASSPGGGGAMNTEAFF. This chain connects TRBV11-3 to TRBJ1-1; D may be TRBD1 (6 bases). Germline lookup yields CDR1 SGHNT and CDR2 YENEEA. With 5 bases removed from V and 0 bases from J, the gap between germline ends came to 19 bases. The CDR3 loop spans 17 amino acids.

This clone has only one observation. The rearrangement links TRBV29-1 to TRBJ2-3, with D possibly TRBD1 on 5 matching bases. CDR1 is SQVTM, CDR2 ANQGSEA, per germline. CDR3 length equals 12 residues. The germline V and J ends were trimmed by 6 bases and 6 bases, with 13 bases remaining between them. The CDR3: CSVVPGMDTQYF. The CDR3 DNA sequence: TGCAGCGTGGTCCCAGGGATGGATACGCAGTATTTT.

A few counts support this clone. J is TRBJ1-4 and V is TRBV5-4; no clear D. V was pared by 2 bases and J by 8 bases, with 7 bases between. The germline V gene has CDR1 SGHNT and CDR2 YYREEE (reference sequence). The CDR3 runs 12 residues. CDR3 in DNA: TGTGCCAGCAGCTTCCCGGGAGAAAAACTGTTTTTT. Amino acids: CASSFPGEKLFF.

Points on this clone: Other DNA sequences of this sample code for an identical CDR3. This rearrangement joins TRBV9 to TRBJ2-1; maybe TRBD2 (5 bases). The V and J ends lost 0 bases and 9 bases respectively, with 7 bases between them. The CDR3 sequence is 12 residues long. Germline V lookup: CDR1 SGDLS, CDR2 YYNGEE. This chain's CDR3 is CASSVGRGEQFF. CDR3 DNA: TGTGCCAGCAGCGTAGGACGGGGTGAGCAGTTCTTC.

This rearrangement joins TRBV5-1 to TRBJ1-1; 12 nucleotides agree with TRBD1. The CDR3 length is 19 residues. Trimming at V came to 4 bases and at J to 2 bases, leaving 15 bases not matched to a gene. The V gene's germline CDR1 is SGHRS and CDR2 YFSETQ. The CDR3 is CASSPPSGQGARGNTEAFF. As DNA, the CDR3 is TGCGCCAGCAGCCCCCCGTCGGGACAGGGGGCGCGAGGTAACACTGAAGCTTTCTTT.

The chain recombines TRBV27 with TRBJ1-5; D is unresolved. The CDR3 loop spans 14 amino acids. The germline gives CDR1 MNHEY, CDR2 SMNVEV (reference sequence). V gave up 4 bases and J gave up 7 bases, with 14 bases separating them. The CDR3 bases are TGTGCCAGCAGTTCCCTGAAGCCACGACAGCCCCAGCATTTT. As protein: CASSSLKPRQPQHF.

In its sample, this clone was seen a few times. At one boundary the junction diverges from the germline segment, which might be a read error. This chain uses TRBV5-6 with TRBJ1-1; possible D gene TRBD1, 5 bases. The CDR3 totals 14 residues. The germline V gene has CDR1 SGHDT and CDR2 YYEEEE. The DNA for the CDR3 is TGTGCCAGCCAGCTGGGGCAGTTGAAGACTGAAGCTTTCTTT. Protein product: CASQLGQLKTEAFF.

This sequence joins TRBV19 and TRBJ2-1; 9 nucleotides agree with TRBD2. CDR3 length: 16 amino acids. The trim removed 6 bases at V and 5 bases at J, leaving 11 bases unmatched. The germline V gene encodes CDR1 LNHDA and CDR2 SQIVND (reference sequence). The CDR3: CASSPGLAGVNNEQFF. DNA of the CDR3: TGTGCCAGTAGCCCCGGGTTAGCGGGAGTAAACAATGAGCAGTTCTTC.

The J gene is TRBJ1-2, the V gene TRBV28; D possibly corresponds to TRBD1 (5 bases). V was cut by 6 bases and J by 7 bases, with 18 bases left in between. The CDR3 loop spans 14 amino acids. Germline V gene data show CDR1 as MDHEN and CDR2 as SYDVKM. The CDR3, as DNA: TGTGCCAGCAGCGCCGGGGGAGGGTTTGGTGGCTACACCTTC. Its translation: CASSAGGGFGGYTF.

The chain has TRBV30 and TRBJ2-3; weak D call: TRBD1 (5 bases). With 2 bases removed from V and 1 base from J, the gap between germline ends came to 10 bases. The CDR3 consists of 14 residues. Germline loops: CDR1 GTSNPN, CDR2 SVGIG (reference sequence). The CDR3 region has the DNA TGTGCCTGGAGTCCAGGGTGCTGCACAGATACGCAGTATTTT. Residues: CAWSPGCCTDTQYF.

This chain connects TRBV13 to TRBJ2-7; D is perhaps TRBD2 (6 bases). The CDR3 runs 13 residues. The V gene's germline CDR1 is PRHDT and CDR2 FYEKMQ (reference sequence). With 6 bases removed from V and 1 base from J, the gap between germline ends came to 10 bases. The CDR3 loop reads CASRPGESYEQYF. The DNA of the CDR3 is TGTGCCAGCAGGCCGGGGGAGTCCTACGAGCAGTACTTC.

The chain couples TRBV27 to TRBJ2-1; TRBD2 aligns across 9 bases. J gave up 9 bases and V 5 bases, and 14 bases lay outside the gene matches. From germline, CDR1 is MNHEY and CDR2 SMNVEV (reference sequence). The CDR3 loop spans 16 amino acids. The CDR3 is CASSPPQGGRVSEQFF. The DNA for the CDR3 is TGTGCCAGCAGTCCCCCCCAGGGCGGGAGGGTAAGTGAGCAGTTCTTC.